This T cell receptor beta chain was captured in a study of T cell responses to AZD1222 COVID-19 vaccine. General study points: Seropositivity was recorded at baseline in only 6 or 7 AZD1222 recipients.

Clones were sequenced by immunoSEQ multiplex PCR, and TCRdb holds only the in-frame ones, with some missing. The sample has 200,000 to 300,000 clones, 85% to 95% seen once. Unmatched junction bases numbered 5, after V lost 4 bases and J lost 3 bases. This CDR3 is 14 amino acids long. The germline V gene encodes CDR1 SGHTA and CDR2 FQGNSA. There are a few counts of this clone. Its antigen is as yet unknown. The rearrangement joins TRBV7-2 to TRBJ2-7; 8 nucleotides align to TRBD1. The input for sequencing was peripheral blood, taken on day 0 of AZD1222 vaccination. The TCR was taken from an adult in good health. Here the CDR3 reads CASSSDRASYEQYF. The CDR3 region has the DNA TGTGCCAGCAGCTCGGACAGGGCGAGCTACGAGCAGTACTTC. Variable domain in full (rest from reference TRBV7-2 and TRBJ2-7): GAGVSQSPSNKVTEKGKDVELRCDPISGHTALYWYRQSLGQGLEFLIYFQGNSAPDKSGLPSDRFSAERTGGSVSTLTIQRTQQEDSAVYLCASSSDRASYEQYFGPGTRLTVT.